This T cell receptor beta chain originates from a study of siplizumab effects on memory and regulatory T cells. Study-wide results and limits: A small minority of alloreactive clones were mapped to unstimulated subsets. Of the proliferating CD4+ or CD8+ clones, roughly 75-97% lacked a naive or memory phenotype that could be assigned. Mappable alloreactive CD4+ clones came from Treg cells roughly 65% of the time on average with siplizumab, against roughly 29% in controls.

In regard to this clone: Its antigen is currently unknown.

Each sample contributed 85,000 to 100,000 TCR templates to the assay. This table comes from immunoSEQ multiplex PCR, and its TCRdb copy is limited to in-frame clones, with some not included. The table includes about 100,000 clones, 85% to 95% detected once. The TCR comes from a human donor in good health. The sequencing sample was made of Tregs sorted from blood.

The CDR3 region has the DNA TGTGCCAGCCGGGACTCAGGACGGGAGACCCAGTACTTC. This encodes CASRDSGRETQYF. This chain links TRBV14 with TRBJ2-5; a possible D gene is TRBD2 (6 bases). The CDR3 runs to 13 residues. Germline-derived CDR1 and CDR2 are SGHDN and FVKESK. V was clipped by 8 bases and J by 5 bases, with 15 bases between them.